This T cell receptor (beta chain) was observed in a study of Graves' ophthalmopathy and Graves' hyperthyroidism. Study-level background: Stable hyperthyroidism denotes an absence of ophthalmopathy throughout 18 months of follow-up.

There are many counts of this clonotype. This may come from a read error, since a much larger clone is one base off. Exclusion criteria comprised other autoimmune diseases, uncontrolled infections, pregnancy or lactation in patients. Trimming cost V 3 bases and J 1 base, with 6 bases left between them. The CDR3 contains 13 residues. Using RNA transcripts, the TCR beta CDR3 regions were amplified. First-round RT-PCR with HTBI primers preceded a second-round multiplex PCR. MiXCR was run by TCRdb on the multiplex PCR reads, yielding one entry per CDR3 protein. Of around 1.1 million distinct CDR3 sequences listed, 36% are singletons.

The sample was peripheral blood or thyroid tissue (not recorded which). The sequence was obtained from an adult man with Graves' hyperthyroidism. V and J are TRBV12-3 or TRBV12-4 and TRBJ1-1; no clear D gene. The DNA of the CDR3 is TGTGCCAGCAGTTTTTTCGGGAACACTGAAGCTTTCTTT. Translated, it gives CASSFFGNTEAFF.